The next 22 T cell receptor beta chains were all read from a single sample in a study of CD8+CD57+ T cells in acquired aplastic anemia. Profiling of TCR beta VDJ combinations and CDR3 sequences used genomic DNA as template. A single record per CDR3 protein comes from TCRdb applying MiXCR to the reads. The data contain about 120,000 distinct CDR3 sequences, approximately 61% of them singletons. An expansion of CD8+CD57+ cells by flow cytometry had been shown in patients chosen for sequencing. Sequencing input: sorted CD4+, CD8+, or CD8+CD57+ T cells (not recorded which) from PBMCs. The receptor source for this set is a human donor with aplastic anemia.

The rearrangement links TRBV19 to TRBJ2-3, with 7 bases lining up with TRBD2. The CDR3 extends over 15 amino acids. The V and J ends lost 6 bases and 1 base, in that order; junction bases with no gene match: 7. CDR1 is LNHDA, CDR2 SQIVND, per germline (reference sequence). The CDR3 sequence is CASSLSLAGTDTQYF. CDR3 coding DNA: TGTGCCAGTAGCCTGTCTCTAGCGGGCACAGATACGCAGTATTTT.

The rearrangement uses TRBV19 and TRBJ1-4, with D possibly matching TRBD1 (5 bases). This CDR3 is 16 amino acids long. V was cut by 5 bases and J by 3 bases, with 16 bases left in between. Germline V gene data show CDR1 as LNHDA and CDR2 as SQIVND (reference sequence). CDR3: CASSEVYSGPNEKLFF. CDR3 coding DNA: TGTGCCAGTAGTGAAGTATATTCGGGACCTAATGAAAAACTGTTTTTT.

The rearrangement links TRBV7-9 to TRBJ1-4; a possible D gene is TRBD1 (5 bases). Germline V gives CDR1 SEHNR, CDR2 FQNEAQ (reference sequence). This CDR3 has 11 amino acids. Trimming removed 6 bases at V and 10 bases at J, with 9 bases between. CDR3 in amino acids: CASRLQGKLFF. CDR3 in DNA: TGTGCCAGCAGACTTCAGGGAAAACTGTTTTTT.

This rearrangement joins TRBV2 to TRBJ1-1, with 7 bases that match TRBD1. Germline CDR1 reads SNHLY; CDR2 reads FYNNEI. The CDR3 loop spans 15 amino acids. J gave up 1 base and V 6 bases, and 8 bases lay outside the gene matches. In DNA, the CDR3 is TGTGCCAGCAGAAGGGACAGCTTAAAGAACACTGAAGCTTTCTTT. Translated, it gives CASRRDSLKNTEAFF.

The table lists this clonotype with many counts. This chain joins TRBV9 and TRBJ2-1; no firm D call. CDR3 length equals 11 residues. Trimming took 2 bases from V and 9 from J, leaving 6 bases between them. The germline V gene encodes CDR1 SGDLS and CDR2 YYNGEE. CDR3 in amino acids: CASSVGLEQFF. DNA of the CDR3: TGTGCCAGCAGCGTTGGGCTTGAGCAGTTCTTC.

V and J are TRBV20-1 and TRBJ2-3; no clear D gene. Trimming removed 6 bases at V and 2 bases at J, with 18 bases between. Looked up from germline, CDR1 is DFQATT and CDR2 is SNEGSKA (reference sequence). The CDR3 is 15 amino acids. The CDR3 coding sequence is TGCAGTGCCAGCAGCCCGGTAGGATTCACAGATACGCAGTATTTT. It encodes CSASSPVGFTDTQYF.

This clonotype turned up a few times. The rearrangement links TRBV15 to TRBJ1-1, with D perhaps TRBD1 (6 bases). Trimming removed 1 base at V and 9 bases at J, with 9 bases between. CDR3 length: 12 residues. Germline loops: CDR1 LNHNV, CDR2 YYDKDF (reference sequence). The CDR3 is CATSRVDSQAFF. The CDR3 DNA reads as TGTGCCACCAGCAGAGTGGACAGCCAAGCTTTCTTT.

There are many counts of this clonotype. The J gene is TRBJ2-1, the V gene TRBV24-1; the D gene is possibly TRBD1 (5 bases). There are 15 residues in the CDR3. CDR1 and CDR2 from the germline V gene are KGHDR and SFDVKD. Trimming stripped 1 base from V and 4 bases from J, with 10 bases between. DNA of the CDR3: TGTGCCACCAGTGATTTCTCTACAGGTTACAATGAGCAGTTCTTC. It codes for CATSDFSTGYNEQFF.

The V and J genes are TRBV29-1 and TRBJ2-7, with TRBD1 matching over 8 bases. Germline CDR1 SQVTM, CDR2 ANQGSEA. Trimming took 7 bases from V and 2 from J; bases not matched to a gene: 10. The CDR3 extends over 14 amino acids. DNA of the CDR3: TGCAGCGCTAAACGACAGGGGCTCCCCTACGAGCAGTACTTC. Its protein is CSAKRQGLPYEQYF.

V is TRBV10-3 and J is TRBJ2-2; 11 bases agree with TRBD2. The CDR3 length is 16 residues. The V gene's germline CDR1 is ENHRY and CDR2 SYGVKD. After removal of 5 bases from V and 2 bases from J, the junction contained 4 bases not matched to a gene. The CDR3 here is CAISLGLAVNTGELFF. In DNA form, the CDR3 reads TGTGCCATCAGTTTGGGACTAGCGGTTAACACCGGGGAGCTGTTTTTT.

This clonotype showed up many times. The chain carries TRBV20-1 and TRBJ1-1; D perhaps matches TRBD1 (6 bases). CDR1 is DFQATT, CDR2 SNEGSKA, per germline (reference sequence). The CDR3 runs to 12 residues. The V end was cut by 4 bases, the J end by 4 bases, with 10 bases between. The CDR3: CSAMDSGTEAFF. CDR3 in DNA: TGCAGTGCTATGGACAGCGGCACTGAAGCTTTCTTT.

The chain combines TRBV11-2 with TRBJ2-1; either TRBD1 or TRBD2 may fit D (5 bases each). The V end lost 4 bases, the J end lost 8 bases, and 24 bases lay between the germline ends. The CDR3 is 17 residues long. Germline V gene data show CDR1 as SGHAT and CDR2 as FQNNGV. In nucleotides, the CDR3 is TGTGCCAGCAGCTCACTCAGCGGTAACCCTCAAGGGGATGAGCAGTTCTTC. It codes for CASSSLSGNPQGDEQFF.

V and J are TRBV5-1 and TRBJ2-7, with TRBD2 matching over 8 bases. This CDR3 region has 13 residues. Germline V lookup: CDR1 SGHRS, CDR2 YFSETQ. V shed 0 bases, J shed 9 bases, and the junction held 5 bases outside the gene matches. The CDR3 DNA reads as TGCGCCAGCAGCTTGGCCGGGAGGGTGTCGCAGTACTTC. Translation gives CASSLAGRVSQYF. Full variable domain (rest looked up from reference TRBV5-1 and TRBJ2-7): KAGVTQTPRYLIKTRGQQVTLSCSPISGHRSVSWYQQTPGQGLQFLFEYFSETQRNKGNFPGRFSGRQFSNSRSEMNVSTLELGDSALYLCASSLAGRVSQYFGPGTRLTVT.

This clonotype was observed a handful of times. The gene calls are TRBV6-1 and TRBJ2-3; D possibly corresponds to TRBD2 (6 bases). The germline V and J ends were trimmed by 6 bases and 3 bases, with 19 bases remaining between them. This CDR3 is built from 16 residues. CDR1 MNHNS and CDR2 SASEGT come from the germline V gene. CDR3 DNA sequence: TGTGCCAGCAGCCCCCAGGTGGGAGGTGGGACAGATACGCAGTATTTT. Its translation is CASSPQVGGGTDTQYF.

The table lists this clonotype with many counts. The chain joins TRBV2 to TRBJ2-7, with unresolved D. From germline, CDR1 is SNHLY and CDR2 FYNNEI. The CDR3 is made up of 15 amino acids. V was cut by 1 base and J by 0 bases, with 10 bases left in between. CDR3: CASSEGHLSSYEQYF. DNA for the CDR3: TGTGCCAGCAGTGAAGGACATTTGAGCTCCTACGAGCAGTACTTC.

V and J are TRBV7-8 and TRBJ2-1; TRBD2 agrees at 13 bases. Trimming took 4 bases from V and 8 from J; bases not matched to a gene: 5. Germline loops: CDR1 SGHVS, CDR2 FQNEAQ. The CDR3 is made up of 15 amino acids. The CDR3 DNA reads TGTGCCAGCAGCTCCAGGACTAGCGGGGGCGATGAGCAGTTCTTC. As protein: CASSSRTSGGDEQFF.

This chain uses TRBV20-1 with TRBJ2-7, with D possibly called TRBD1 or TRBD2 (6 bases each). The CDR3 runs to 14 residues. Looked up from germline, CDR1 is DFQATT and CDR2 is SNEGSKA (reference sequence). V shed 0 bases and J shed 0 bases, with 9 bases lying between them. The CDR3 DNA is TGCAGTGCTAGAGATGGGGGGCTCTCCTACGAGCAGTACTTC. Translating gives CSARDGGLSYEQYF.

Many counts were recorded for this clonotype. V and J are TRBV11-1 and TRBJ1-2; D is ambiguous. Germline V gene lookup returns CDR1 SGHAT and CDR2 FQDESV (reference sequence). With 0 bases removed from V and 3 bases from J, the gap between germline ends came to 23 bases. The CDR3 consists of 19 residues. The CDR3 region is CASSLAYQTTREGDYGYTF. The CDR3 bases are TGTGCCAGCAGCTTAGCCTATCAGACGACCCGAGAGGGTGACTATGGCTACACCTTC.

CDR3 bases: TGTGCCAGCAGCGCGGGGACAGGGACCATCTATGGCTACACCTTC. This gives the protein CASSAGTGTIYGYTF. This sequence joins TRBV5-5 and TRBJ1-2, with TRBD1 matching over 9 bases. The CDR3 loop spans 15 amino acids. The J segment lost 4 bases and the V segment lost 4 bases, leaving 8 bases of the junction unmatched. Germline V gives CDR1 SGHKS, CDR2 YYEKEE (reference sequence).

In its sample, this clonotype was seen a few times. The V gene is TRBV27, the J gene TRBJ2-1; 8 nucleotides match TRBD2. Germline loops: CDR1 MNHEY, CDR2 SMNVEV (reference sequence). This CDR3 has 16 residues. V was clipped by 4 bases and J by 7 bases; unmatched bases: 12. The CDR3 here is CASSSRAGVMWNEQFF. DNA of the CDR3: TGTGCCAGCAGTTCTCGAGCGGGAGTGATGTGGAATGAGCAGTTCTTC.

The gene calls are TRBV13 and TRBJ2-5; weak D call: TRBD1 (6 bases). The CDR3 length is 16 residues. The V end lost 0 bases, the J end lost 5 bases, and 16 bases lay between the germline ends. Germline CDR1 and CDR2: PRHDT and FYEKMQ (reference sequence). The CDR3 region is CASSLGIVRGYETQYF. CDR3 sequence (DNA): TGTGCCAGCAGCTTAGGGATCGTCAGGGGATACGAGACCCAGTACTTC.

Here the CDR3 reads CASSHRESPTDTQYF. CDR3 sequence (DNA): TGTGCCAGCAGCCACAGGGAGAGCCCCACAGATACGCAGTATTTT. V usage is TRBV11-1 and J usage is TRBJ2-3; tentatively, D is TRBD1 (6 bases). This CDR3 is built from 15 residues. Trimming stripped 5 bases from V and 2 bases from J, with 14 bases between. Looked up from germline, CDR1 is SGHAT and CDR2 is FQDESV (reference sequence).